Described below is a single T cell receptor beta chain sequence and its context. The conserved closing phenylalanine or tryptophan is absent in this CDR3, likely reflecting a read error. It is unclear where the CDR3 begins or ends on the DNA, so no DNA is shown, and the CDR3 is as TCRdb lists it. Sample-barcoded 5' priming and a J-beta primer mix drove a second PCR of about 6 to 12 cycles. Every molecule of cDNA carried a tag from a template-switch adaptor with 12 random nucleotides. TCRdb ran MiXCR on the 5' RACE reads and lists one entry per CDR3 protein. The profile shows under 1,100,000 distinct CDR3 sequences, approximately 25% of them singletons. The sample is drawn from a study of blood T cells in healthy people across ages. Germline assignment: CDR1 SGHRS and CDR2 YFSETQ. The CDR3 totals 14 residues, both ends included. The sample also formed part of further work on T cells of mothers and their children. From that paper: The people who donated were a few healthy Caucasian mothers and their six children. There were over 8.5 million TCR beta CDR3 reads from each mother and about 3 million from each child.

Specimen: blood. The J gene is TRBJ1-4, the V gene TRBV5-1. The sequence came from a girl aged 2-15 years in good health. The CDR3 sequence: CASSPHATNEKLCC.